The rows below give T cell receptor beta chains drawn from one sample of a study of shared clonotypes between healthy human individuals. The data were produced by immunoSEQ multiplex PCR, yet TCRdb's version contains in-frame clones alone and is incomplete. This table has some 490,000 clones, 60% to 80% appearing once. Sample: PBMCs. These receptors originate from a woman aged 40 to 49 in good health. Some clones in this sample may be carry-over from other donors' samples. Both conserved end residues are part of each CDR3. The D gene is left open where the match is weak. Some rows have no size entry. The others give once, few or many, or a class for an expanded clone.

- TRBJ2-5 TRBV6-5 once TGTGCCAGCAGTTACTCGCTACAAGAGACCCAGTACTTC CASSYSLQETQYF
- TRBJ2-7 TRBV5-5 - TGTGCCAGCAGTCCCTCCAGCAGGGGATTCTACGAGCAGTACTTC CASSPSSRGFYEQYF
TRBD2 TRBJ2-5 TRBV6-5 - TGTGCCAGCACCCTAGCGGGAGCTCCAGAGACCCAGTACTTC CASTLAGAPETQYF
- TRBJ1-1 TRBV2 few TGTGCCAGCAGTGAATGGGGCACTGGAGCTTTCTTT CASSEWGTGAFF
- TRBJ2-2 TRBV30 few TGTGCCTGGAGACCGCCTGGGAGTCGGGGACCGAACACCGGGGAGCTGCTTTTT CAWRPPGSRGPNTGELLF
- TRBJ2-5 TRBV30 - TGTGCCTGGATTAGGATAGGGACCCAGTACTTC CAWIRIGTQYF
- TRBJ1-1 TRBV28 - TGTGCCAGCCGTAGGGACAACACTGAAGCTTTCTTT CASRRDNTEAFF
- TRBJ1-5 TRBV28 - TGTGCCAGCAGTTTATGGAATCCCTCACACGGGGGCAATCAGCCCCAGCATTTT CASSLWNPSHGGNQPQHF
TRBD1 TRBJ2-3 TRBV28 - TGTGCCAGCAGTCCTGGGACAGGGTTTTGGACGCAGTATTTT CASSPGTGFWTQYF
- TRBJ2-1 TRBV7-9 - TGTGCCAGCAGCCCTGTTGACGGGTACAATGAGCAGTTCTTC CASSPVDGYNEQFF
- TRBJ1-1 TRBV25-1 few TGTGCCAGCAGTGGGGCAAACACTGAAGCTTTCTTT CASSGANTEAFF
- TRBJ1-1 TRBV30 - TGTGCCTGGAGTAAGGGCGTCACTGCTGAAGCTTTCTTT CAWSKGVTAEAFF
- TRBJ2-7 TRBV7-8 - TGTGCCAGCAGCTTCGGCCAACGAGCGTTCTCAAGTTACGAGCAGTACTTC CASSFGQRAFSSYEQYF
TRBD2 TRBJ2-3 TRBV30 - TGTGCCTGGAGCAAACTGGGACTAGTTACAGATACGCAGTATTTT CAWSKLGLVTDTQYF
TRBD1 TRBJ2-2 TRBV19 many TGTGCCAGTAGTAGAAGGGACAGTGCGCCCGGGGAGCTGTTTTTT CASSRRDSAPGELFF
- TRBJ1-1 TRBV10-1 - TGCGCCAGCAGTGACCCCCCGGGGACTGAAGCTTTCTTT CASSDPPGTEAFF
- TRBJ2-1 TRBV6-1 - TGTGCCAGCAGTGAAGCCTCTGATCGGGGCGGATCCTACAATGAGCAGTTCTTC CASSEASDRGGSYNEQFF
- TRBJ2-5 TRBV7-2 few TGTGCCAGCAGCAGCCGGGTCCAAGAGACCCAGTACTTC CASSSRVQETQYF
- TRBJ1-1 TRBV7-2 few TGTGCCAGCAGCTTAGGTTTGGGGAATTCTGAAGCTTTCTTT CASSLGLGNSEAFF
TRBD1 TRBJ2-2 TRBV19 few TGTGCCAGTAGTGAAACAGGGGGCAGGCGCGCCGGGGAGCTGTTTTTT CASSETGGRRAGELFF
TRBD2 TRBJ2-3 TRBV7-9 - TGTGCCAGCAGCTTAGTGGCGGGAGGGCCAGAAGATACGCAGTATTTT CASSLVAGGPEDTQYF
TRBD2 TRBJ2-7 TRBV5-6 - TGTGCCAGCAGCCCGGGGACTATGCGCGAGCAGTACTTC CASSPGTMREQYF
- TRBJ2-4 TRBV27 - TGTGCCAGCAGTACGAAGACAGGACCTGGAGACATTCAGTACTTC CASSTKTGPGDIQYF
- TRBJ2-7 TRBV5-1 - TGCGCCAGCAGCTTGGACGGATTTGGGGCGGGGGAGCAGTACTTC CASSLDGFGAGEQYF
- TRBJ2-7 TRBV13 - TGTGCCAGCAGCTTAGGTGACCGGGACACCTACGAGCAGTACTTC CASSLGDRDTYEQYF
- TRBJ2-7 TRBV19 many TGTGCCAGTAGTTCCTTGATGCGGAGCTCCTACGAGCAGTACTTC CASSSLMRSSYEQYF
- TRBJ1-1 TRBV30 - TGTGCCTGGAGTCCCAAGGGCGGATCCCCTAACACTGAAGCTTTCTTT CAWSPKGGSPNTEAFF
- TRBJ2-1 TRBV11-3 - TGTGCCAGCAGCTTAGGAATCAATGAGCAGTTCTTC CASSLGINEQFF
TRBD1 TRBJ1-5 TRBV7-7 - TGTGCTAGCAGCCCCCATCGGGACAGGGGGGGCAATCAGCCCCAGCATTTT CASSPHRDRGGNQPQHF